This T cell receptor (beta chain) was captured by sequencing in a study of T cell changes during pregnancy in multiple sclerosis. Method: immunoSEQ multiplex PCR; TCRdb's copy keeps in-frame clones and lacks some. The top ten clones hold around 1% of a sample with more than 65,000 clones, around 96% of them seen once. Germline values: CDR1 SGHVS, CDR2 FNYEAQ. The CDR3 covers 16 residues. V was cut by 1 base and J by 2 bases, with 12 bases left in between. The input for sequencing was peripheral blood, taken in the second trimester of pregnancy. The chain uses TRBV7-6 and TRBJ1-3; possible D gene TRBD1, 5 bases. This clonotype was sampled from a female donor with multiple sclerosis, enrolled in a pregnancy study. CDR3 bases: TGTGCCAGCAGCTTAGGGCGGGGGATCACTGGAAACACCATATATTTT. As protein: CASSLGRGITGNTIYF.